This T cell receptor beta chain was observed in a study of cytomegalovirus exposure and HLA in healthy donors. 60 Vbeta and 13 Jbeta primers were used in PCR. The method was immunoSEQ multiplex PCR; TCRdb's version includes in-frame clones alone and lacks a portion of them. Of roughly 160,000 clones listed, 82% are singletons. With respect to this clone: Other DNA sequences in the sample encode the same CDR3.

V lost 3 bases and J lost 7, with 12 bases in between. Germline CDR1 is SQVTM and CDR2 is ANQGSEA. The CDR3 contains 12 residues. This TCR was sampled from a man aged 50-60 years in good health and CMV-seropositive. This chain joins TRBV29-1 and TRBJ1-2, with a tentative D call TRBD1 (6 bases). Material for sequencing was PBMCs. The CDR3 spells CSVEGAEAGYTF. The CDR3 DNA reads TGCAGCGTTGAGGGGGCAGAAGCTGGCTACACCTTC.